The present entry profiles one T cell receptor beta chain with its context. The antigen remains unidentified. Looked up from germline, CDR1 is LNHDA and CDR2 is SQIVND (reference sequence). This CDR3 is 13 amino acids long. Trimming removed 3 bases from V and 4 bases from J, with 9 bases in between. According to the study, TCR beta libraries were built with iRepertoire HTBI primers and CDR3-region Arm-PCR. TCRdb used MiXCR to reprocess the multiplex PCR reads, holding one entry per CDR3 protein. In the table there are almost 350,000 distinct CDR3 sequences, roughly 21% of which are singletons. Time point here: persistent/refractory GD, antithyroid drugs over 5 years with positive TRAb. PBMC-derived RNA was used for the TCR library. Diagnosing Graves' disease relied on the American Thyroid Association guidelines. The sample originates from a study of regulatory T cells in long-lasting Graves disease. Study background: Over-5-year antithyroid drug use with positive TSH receptor antibodies defined persistent Graves' disease in the study. The study's findings and limits: TRBV28, TRBJ1-2 and TRBJ2-5 were segments that persistent disease favored. Lower TCR diversity was seen in persistent Graves' patients than in newly diagnosed ones.

This receptor was obtained from a female donor with Graves disease. This specimen was peripheral blood mononuclear cells (PBMCs), taken when the disease was refractory, from a patient treated with antithyroid drugs. The rearrangement links TRBV19 to TRBJ1-2, with D unclear. In DNA form, the CDR3 reads TGTGCCAGTAGTATTGCCCTGGGCTATGGCTACACCTTC. Residues: CASSIALGYGYTF.